This T cell receptor beta chain was profiled in a study of immune heterogeneity within non-small cell lung tumors. Study results and caveats: Comparison across individual patients showed largely distinct high-frequency T-cell receptor beta clonotypes.

The CDR3 extends over 14 amino acids. Germline V lookup: CDR1 MGHRA, CDR2 YSYEKL. V lost 4 bases, J lost 8 bases, and 14 bases lay in between. Genomic DNA extracted from bulk tumor tissue served as template. A total of about 550 ng was used per sample. Doctors removed several biopsies from each primary tumor during surgery, keeping them far apart. Curative surgery was undertaken by patients, who had untreated, newly diagnosed non-small cell lung cancer. The donors were patients with newly diagnosed non-small cell lung cancer undergoing curative-intent surgery. Multiplex PCR relied on 32 V and 13 J primers to amplify TCR beta CDR3. TCRdb fed the multiplex PCR reads into MiXCR, producing one record per CDR3 protein. Of 9,000 to 13,000 distinct CDR3 sequences in the sample, approximately 21% were seen once. About this clonotype: Antigen: not known.

Specimen: lung tumor tissue. This chain links TRBV4-1 with TRBJ1-4; D gene ambiguous. The origin of this receptor is a man aged 55-75 years with non-small cell lung cancer. The CDR3 spells CASSRLGSSEKLFF. CDR3 bases: TGCGCCAGCAGCCGACTGGGGTCTAGCGAAAAACTGTTTTTT.